This TCR beta chain comes out of a study of blood T cell repertoires in COVID-19. Study-wide background: Whether acute or convalescent, the COVID-19 samples came from the United States, Italy and Spain.

There are 17 residues in the CDR3. CDR1 KGHSH and CDR2 LQKENI come from the germline V gene. The junction had 6 bases not matched to a gene; V was cut back by 2 bases and J by 1 base. TCRdb's table, derived via immunoSEQ multiplex PCR, lists solely in-frame clones and lacks some. The sample consists of a few hundred thousand clones, approximately 84% of them appearing once. The study drew participants aged about 18 to 95 years from about two dozen US areas. Clinical histories supplied by participants themselves formed the basis of cohort assignment. Sequenced sample: PBMCs or T cells enriched from blood (not recorded which). The rearrangement uses TRBV18 and TRBJ2-3; 10 bases line up with TRBD2. This TCR derives from a woman in her twenties or thirties who had recovered from COVID-19. The CDR3 DNA reads TGTGCCAGCTCACCAACGTCCCTAGCGGGGGGCACAGATACGCAGTATTTT. Protein sequence: CASSPTSLAGGTDTQYF. The variable domain in full, completed from reference TRBV18 and TRBJ2-3, reads NAGVMQNPRHLVRRRGQEARLRCSPMKGHSHVYWYRQLPEEGLKFMVYLQKENIIDESGMPKERFSAEFPKEGPSILRIQQVVRGDSAAYFCASSPTSLAGGTDTQYFGPGTRLTVL.